Reported below is one T cell receptor (beta chain). The antigen is not known. The source of the sample is a study of circulating tumor DNA in untreated peripheral T-cell lymphoma. The tumor tissue sample was taken at baseline before any treatment. Findings and caveats of the study: Baseline tissues yielded 86% and baseline serum around 65% tumor-specific clonotype detection.

The assay was immunoSEQ multiplex PCR, and TCRdb's table has in-frame clones only and misses some. The sample carries almost 9,000 clones, 70% to 85% recorded once. The CDR3 consists of 14 residues. Per the germline V gene, CDR1 is GTSNPN and CDR2 is SVGIG (reference sequence). Trimming removed 7 bases at V and 1 base at J, with 14 bases between. The sequenced material came from tumor tissue. This receptor was obtained from a human donor with peripheral T-cell lymphoma. V is TRBV30 and J is TRBJ1-3, with D possibly matching TRBD1 (5 bases). The chain's CDR3 is CASSAGYSGNTIYF. The CDR3 DNA sequence: TGTGCCTCGTCAGCAGGGTATTCTGGAAACACCATATATTTT.